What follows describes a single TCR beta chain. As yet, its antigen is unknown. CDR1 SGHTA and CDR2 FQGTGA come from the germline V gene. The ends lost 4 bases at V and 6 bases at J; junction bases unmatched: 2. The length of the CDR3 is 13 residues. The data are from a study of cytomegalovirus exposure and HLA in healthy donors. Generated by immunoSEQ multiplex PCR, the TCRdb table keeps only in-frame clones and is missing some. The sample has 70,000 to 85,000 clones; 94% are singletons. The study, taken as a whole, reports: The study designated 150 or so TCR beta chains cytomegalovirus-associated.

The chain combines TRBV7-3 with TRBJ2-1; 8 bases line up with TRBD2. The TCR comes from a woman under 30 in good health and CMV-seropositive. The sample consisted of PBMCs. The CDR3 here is CASSSAGANEQFF. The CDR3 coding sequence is TGTGCCAGCAGCTCAGCGGGAGCCAATGAGCAGTTCTTC. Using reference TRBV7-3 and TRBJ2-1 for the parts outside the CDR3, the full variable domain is GAGVSQTPSNKVTEKGKYVELRCDPISGHTALYWYRQSLGQGPEFLIYFQGTGAADDSGLPNDRFFAVRPEGSVSTLKIQRTERGDSAVYLCASSSAGANEQFFGPGTRLTVL.